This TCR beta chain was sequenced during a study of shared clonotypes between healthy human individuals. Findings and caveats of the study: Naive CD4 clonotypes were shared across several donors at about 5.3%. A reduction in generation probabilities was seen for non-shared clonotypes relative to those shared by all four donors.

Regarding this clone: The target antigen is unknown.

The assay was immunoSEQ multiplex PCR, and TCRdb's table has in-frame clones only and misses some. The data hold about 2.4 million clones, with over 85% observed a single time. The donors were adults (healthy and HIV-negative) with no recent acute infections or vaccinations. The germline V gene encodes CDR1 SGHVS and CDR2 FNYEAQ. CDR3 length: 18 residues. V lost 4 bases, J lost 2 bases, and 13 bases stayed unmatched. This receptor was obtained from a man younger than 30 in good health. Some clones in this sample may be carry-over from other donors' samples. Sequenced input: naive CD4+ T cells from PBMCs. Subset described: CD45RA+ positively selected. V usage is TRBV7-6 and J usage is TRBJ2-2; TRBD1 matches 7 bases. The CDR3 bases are TGTGCCAGCAGCTCCTATCGACAGGGCCCGGCCAACACCGGGGAGCTGTTTTTT. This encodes CASSSYRQGPANTGELFF.